The 23 T cell receptor beta chains presented below share a single source sample, sequenced in a study of CD8+CD57+ T cells in acquired aplastic anemia. TCR beta VDJ and CDR3 profiling used genomic DNA as template. Using its own MiXCR run on the reads, TCRdb lists one record per CDR3 protein. The sample has about 210,000 distinct CDR3 sequences, around 63% seen once. The sequencing sample was made of sorted CD4+, CD8+, or CD8+CD57+ T cells (not recorded which) from PBMCs. These receptors all come from a human donor in good health.

DNA for the CDR3: TGTGCCAGCAGCCCCCTCAGCGGGCAAACCGGGGAGCTGTTTTTT. Translated: CASSPLSGQTGELFF. V usage is TRBV7-2 and J usage is TRBJ2-2, with D tentatively TRBD2 (6 bases). From germline, CDR1 is SGHTA and CDR2 FQGNSA. Trimming cost V 5 bases and J 5 bases, with 15 bases left between them. CDR3 length equals 15 residues.

This chain uses TRBV2 with TRBJ1-2; no clear D. V lost 6 bases to trimming and J lost 3 bases, with 11 bases between them. Germline V CDR1 and CDR2: SNHLY, FYNNEI. The CDR3 runs to 13 residues. The CDR3 nucleotides are TGTGCCAGCAGAGAAAGGCATTACTATGGCTACACCTTC. This encodes CASRERHYYGYTF. Using reference TRBV2 and TRBJ1-2 for the parts outside the CDR3, the full variable domain is EPEVTQTPSHQVTQMGQEVILRCVPISNHLYFYWYRQILGQKVEFLVSFYNNEISEKSEIFDDQFSVERPDGSNFTLKIRSTKLEDSAMYFCASRERHYYGYTFGSGTRLTVV.

For the CDR3, the DNA is TGTGCCAGCAGCCCGGGGACCCCTGGGGTCTATGGCTACACCTTC. Its protein product is CASSPGTPGVYGYTF. The chain is built from TRBV7-3 and TRBJ1-2; weak D call: TRBD1 (5 bases). The CDR3 sequence is 15 residues long. Looked up from germline, CDR1 is SGHTA and CDR2 is FQGTGA. Trimming cost V 5 bases and J 4 bases, with 17 bases left between them.

This clonotype has ten or more counts. The chain combines TRBV4-1 with TRBJ2-2; TRBD1 agrees at 7 bases. Losses at the gene ends were 2 bases for V and 3 bases for J; bases not matched to a gene: 3. Germline loops: CDR1 MGHRA, CDR2 YSYEKL. The length of the CDR3 is 15 residues. DNA of the CDR3: TGCGCCAGCAGCCAATGGCAGGGGGACACCGGGGAGCTGTTTTTT. This sequence encodes CASSQWQGDTGELFF.

There are a few counts of this clonotype. The chain links TRBV20-1 to TRBJ2-1, with 11 bases that match TRBD2. CDR1 is DFQATT and CDR2 is SNEGSKA in the germline V gene (reference sequence). The V gene end was trimmed by 6 bases and the J gene end by 3 bases; junction bases not matched to a gene: 7. The CDR3 covers 15 residues. The CDR3 DNA reads as TGCAGTGCCCAACCGACTAGCGGGATCTACAATGAGCAGTTCTTC. It encodes CSAQPTSGIYNEQFF.

Concerning this clonotype: At one of its ends the junction is not consistent with the germline gene, which may arise from a read error. This chain joins TRBV6-5 and TRBJ2-5; D possibly corresponds to TRBD2 (5 bases). The CDR3 extends over 11 amino acids. Germline CDR1 MNHEY, CDR2 SVGAGI. The CDR3 DNA reads TGTGCCAGCAGTTACGGGTCCGGGATTTCATTC. Protein: CASSYGSGISF.

This chain connects TRBV4-1 to TRBJ1-2, with 8 bases fitting TRBD1. J was trimmed by 7 bases and V by 0 bases; bases with no gene match: 10. From germline, CDR1 is MGHRA and CDR2 YSYEKL. This CDR3 spans 16 amino acids. CDR3 in DNA: TGCGCCAGCAGCCAAGAGAATGTCGGACAGGGTGCTGGCTACACCTTC. Translating gives CASSQENVGQGAGYTF.

The chain links TRBV20-1 to TRBJ2-3; 8 positions agree with TRBD2. This CDR3 is 15 amino acids long. Losses at the gene ends were 5 bases for V and 0 bases for J; bases not matched to a gene: 7. Looked up from germline, CDR1 is DFQATT and CDR2 is SNEGSKA (reference sequence). The CDR3 is CSAVPLADSTDTQYF. The CDR3 DNA is TGCAGTGCTGTTCCACTAGCGGATAGCACAGATACGCAGTATTTT.

The rearrangement uses TRBV15 and TRBJ1-1, with D perhaps TRBD1 (6 bases). The CDR3 has 15 amino acids. Germline V gene lookup returns CDR1 LNHNV and CDR2 YYDKDF (reference sequence). V lost 5 bases to trimming and J lost 0 bases, with 13 bases between them. The CDR3 sequence: CATSASGAVNTEAFF. CDR3 in DNA: TGTGCCACCAGCGCCTCAGGGGCAGTGAACACTGAAGCTTTCTTT.

The chain is built from TRBV7-2 and TRBJ2-3; 15 bases line up with TRBD2. This CDR3 is built from 17 residues. CDR1 SGHTA and CDR2 FQGNSA come from the germline V gene. The V segment lost 5 bases and the J segment 0 bases; nucleotides outside the gene matches: 3. The CDR3 DNA reads TGTGCCAGCAGCCCGGGACTAGCGGGAGGAAGCACAGATACGCAGTATTTT. It specifies CASSPGLAGGSTDTQYF.

This clonotype was picked up one time. The V and J genes are TRBV12-3 or TRBV12-4 and TRBJ2-5; tentative D call: TRBD2 (7 bases). Trimming stripped 7 bases from V and 4 bases from J, with 22 bases between. This CDR3 region has 16 residues. Here the CDR3 DNA reads TGTGCCAGCACCCCTCTACCCACGGGGGGCGTAGAGACCCAGTACTTC. Translated: CASTPLPTGGVETQYF.

The table lists this clonotype with a few counts. A single base separates this from a much larger clone, so it may be a read error. CDR3 DNA sequence: TGCGCCAGCGGCCAAGAGAGTGAGCAGTTCTTC. Its protein is CASGQESEQFF. This chain joins TRBV4-1 and TRBJ2-1; no firm D call. CDR3 length equals 11 residues. The germline V gene encodes CDR1 MGHRA and CDR2 YSYEKL.

J is TRBJ2-2 and V is TRBV19; TRBD2 aligns across 15 bases. V lost 5 bases, J lost 5 bases, and 6 bases stayed unmatched. This CDR3 comprises 17 residues. Germline CDR1 and CDR2: LNHDA and SQIVND (reference sequence). Here the CDR3 DNA reads TGTGCCAGTAGTTCAGGGACTAGCGGGAGGCGGACCGGGGAGCTGTTTTTT. This sequence encodes CASSSGTSGRRTGELFF.

The rearrangement uses TRBV12-3 or TRBV12-4 and TRBJ2-7, with D hard to call. The length of the CDR3 is 13 residues. Trimming shortened V by 5 bases and J by 7 bases, and 15 bases separated the two germline ends. The CDR3 DNA reads as TGTGCCAGCAGTCCCGAGATAGTGGGGGAGCAGTACTTC. Protein: CASSPEIVGEQYF.

The rearrangement uses TRBV7-2 and TRBJ1-1, with 8 positions matching TRBD1. Germline values: CDR1 SGHTA, CDR2 FQGNSA. The CDR3 is 14 amino acids. The trim removed 2 bases at V and 5 bases at J, leaving 4 bases unmatched. For the CDR3, the DNA is TGTGCCAGCAGCTTAAAGACAGGGGAAACTGAAGCTTTCTTT. Translated: CASSLKTGETEAFF. Full variable domain (missing parts from reference TRBV7-2 and TRBJ1-1): GAGVSQSPSNKVTEKGKDVELRCDPISGHTALYWYRQSLGQGLEFLIYFQGNSAPDKSGLPSDRFSAERTGGSVSTLTIQRTQQEDSAVYLCASSLKTGETEAFFGQGTRLTVV.

This clonotype was observed at least ten times. The chain recombines TRBV10-3 with TRBJ2-1; 10 bases are a match to TRBD2. The V segment lost 8 bases and the J segment 6 bases; nucleotides outside the gene matches: 10. Germline V gene sequence: CDR1 ENHRY, CDR2 SYGVKD. The CDR3 covers 15 residues. In DNA, the CDR3 is TGTGCCATCGGGCCCGGGACTAGCGCGATCAATGAGCAGTTCTTC. Translated: CAIGPGTSAINEQFF.

V is TRBV6-5 and J is TRBJ1-3, with no clear D. Trimming shortened V by 5 bases and J by 1 base, and 9 bases separated the two germline ends. The CDR3 spans 14 residues. Germline-derived CDR1 and CDR2 are MNHEY and SVGAGI. The CDR3 reads CASSPSLSGNTIYF. CDR3 sequence (DNA): TGTGCCAGCAGTCCCTCGTTATCTGGAAACACCATATATTTT.

The chain employs TRBV5-4 and TRBJ2-5, with D possibly being TRBD2 (5 bases). The J call may be in error: the DNA end matches TRBJ2-7 better. In germline, CDR1 is SGHNT, CDR2 YYREEE (reference sequence). This CDR3 has 13 amino acids. The CDR3 DNA sequence: TGTGCCAGCAGCCTCGGCGGGCCCTACGAGCAGTACTTC. It is translated as CASSLGGPYEQYF.

Points on this clonotype: A much larger clone lies a single base off, so this may be a read error. V gene TRBV6-2 or TRBV6-3 combines with J gene TRBJ1-1; tentative D call: TRBD1 (6 bases). Germline V gives CDR1 MNHEY, CDR2 SVGEGT. Trimming left V 2 bases short and J 5 bases short, with 12 bases between. The CDR3 has 14 amino acids. The chain's CDR3 is CASSYGGGKTEAFF. The CDR3 bases are TGTGCCAGCAGTTACGGGGGGGGCAAAACTGAAGCTTTCTTT.

The gene calls are TRBV9 and TRBJ1-1; no reliable D call. With 3 bases removed from V and 4 bases from J, the gap between germline ends came to 10 bases. CDR3 length equals 13 residues. CDR1 is SGDLS and CDR2 is YYNGEE in the germline V gene. The CDR3 sequence is CASSAGGPTEAFF. The CDR3 nucleotides are TGTGCCAGCAGCGCCGGTGGTCCCACTGAAGCTTTCTTT. Supplemented by reference TRBV9 and TRBJ1-1, the full variable domain reads DSGVTQTPKHLITATGQRVTLRCSPRSGDLSVYWYQQSLDQGLQFLIQYYNGEERAKGNILERFSAQQFPDLHSELNLSSLELGDSALYFCASSAGGPTEAFFGQGTRLTVV.

The J gene is TRBJ1-5, the V gene TRBV20-1; D remains unclear. The CDR3 totals 14 residues. The germline V and J ends were trimmed by 5 bases and 4 bases, with 15 bases remaining between them. Germline CDR1 is DFQATT and CDR2 is SNEGSKA (reference sequence). CDR3 protein: CSAGRPAANQPQHF. The CDR3 DNA is TGCAGTGCTGGCCGCCCGGCCGCGAATCAGCCCCAGCATTTT.

This clonotype was observed once. A much larger clone differs from this one at a single base, so this may be a read error. The chain joins TRBV27 to TRBJ2-7; D possibly corresponds to TRBD1 (6 bases). The germline V gene encodes CDR1 MNHEY and CDR2 SMNVEV (reference sequence). This CDR3 has 14 residues. V lost 5 bases and J lost 7, with 18 bases in between. In nucleotides, the CDR3 is TGTGCCAGCAGTCTCCTTAGCAGGGGTGGGGAGCAGTACTTC. Residues: CASSLLSRGGEQYF.

J is TRBJ2-5 and V is TRBV20-1; a weak D match, TRBD2 (7 bases). This CDR3 comprises 17 residues. Trimming took off 3 bases at V and 0 bases at J, with 20 bases between the two ends. Germline V lookup: CDR1 DFQATT, CDR2 SNEGSKA (reference sequence). The DNA for the CDR3 is TGCAGTGCTAGGGACTTCGAGGGGGGGACCAACCAAGAGACCCAGTACTTC. This sequence encodes CSARDFEGGTNQETQYF.